These 8 T cell receptor beta chains originate from one sample sequenced in a study of cytomegalovirus exposure and HLA in healthy donors. In the PCR, 60 Vbeta and 13 Jbeta primers were used. Assay: immunoSEQ multiplex PCR; the TCRdb copy retains only in-frame clones and omits some. The repertoire holds about 200,000 clones, with 79% as singletons. The sample was PBMCs. The receptors were sampled from a girl under 18 in good health and CMV-seropositive.

The V and J genes are TRBV30 and TRBJ2-1; 7 bases are a match to TRBD2. V lost 1 base to trimming and J lost 10 bases; unmatched junction nucleotides: 4. This CDR3 is built from 12 residues. Germline values: CDR1 GTSNPN, CDR2 SVGIG (reference sequence). The CDR3 nucleotides read TGTGCCTGGAGTGCCCTCGGGAGGGAGCAGTTCTTC. As protein: CAWSALGREQFF.

The rearrangement links TRBV5-4 to TRBJ2-2; 10 bases agree with TRBD2. Germline V gives CDR1 SGHNT, CDR2 YYREEE (reference sequence). This CDR3 comprises 15 residues. Trimming cost V 0 bases and J 6 bases; bases outside gene matches: 2. The CDR3: CASSLERGGAGELFF. Here the CDR3 DNA reads TGTGCCAGCAGCTTGGAGCGGGGGGGCGCCGGGGAGCTGTTTTTT. The full variable domain, completed using reference TRBV5-4 and TRBJ2-2, is ETGVTQSPTHLIKTRGQQVTLRCSSQSGHNTVSWYQQALGQGPQFIFQYYREEENGRGNFPPRFSGLQFPNYSSELNVNALELDDSALYLCASSLERGGAGELFFGEGSRLTVL.

The CDR3 bases are TGTGCCAGCAGCTTTCCTCGGGGGGCGAACACCGGGGAGCTGTTTTTT. Its translation: CASSFPRGANTGELFF. V gene TRBV11-2 combines with J gene TRBJ2-2; 7 bases match TRBD2. V was clipped by 3 bases and J by 0 bases; unmatched bases: 4. Per the germline V gene, CDR1 is SGHAT and CDR2 is FQNNGV. This CDR3 has 16 amino acids. The full variable domain, with the rest looked up from reference TRBV11-2 and TRBJ2-2, is EAGVAQSPRYKIIEKRQSVAFWCNPISGHATLYWYQQILGQGPKLLIQFQNNGVVDDSQLPKDRFSAERLKGVDSTLKIQPAKLEDSAVYLCASSFPRGANTGELFFGEGSRLTVL.

The rearrangement joins TRBV7-9 to TRBJ1-1; 8 bases agree with TRBD1. V lost 5 bases to trimming and J lost 4 bases; unmatched junction nucleotides: 3. Per germline, CDR1 SEHNR and CDR2 FQNEAQ (reference sequence). The CDR3 runs 13 residues. CDR3 bases: TGTGCCAGCAGCGTAGACAGGGGCACTGAAGCTTTCTTT. Amino acids: CASSVDRGTEAFF. The whole variable domain, filled in from reference TRBV7-9 and TRBJ1-1, reads DTGVSQNPRHKITKRGQNVTFRCDPISEHNRLYWYRQTLGQGPEFLTYFQNEAQLEKSRLLSDRFSAERPKGSFSTLEIQRTEQGDSAMYLCASSVDRGTEAFFGQGTRLTVV.

The genes are TRBV6-5 and TRBJ1-2, with TRBD1 matching 7 bases. CDR1 and CDR2 (germline): MNHEY, SVGAGI. J lost 4 bases, V lost 6 bases, and 11 bases had no gene match. The CDR3 extends over 15 amino acids. As DNA, the CDR3 is TGTGCCAGCAGAGAGACCAGACAGGGAGGCTATGGCTACACCTTC. Its protein product is CASRETRQGGYGYTF.

This clone came up a few times. The chain links TRBV5-6 to TRBJ2-7, with 9 bases aligning to TRBD1. After removal of 5 bases from V and 6 bases from J, the junction contained 12 bases not matched to a gene. Germline lookup yields CDR1 SGHDT and CDR2 YYEEEE. The CDR3 sequence is 15 residues long. In DNA, the CDR3 is TGTGCCAGCAGTTTTACCGGGACAGGGAAGGGCGAGCAGTACTTC. It is translated as CASSFTGTGKGEQYF.

The chain recombines TRBV7-2 with TRBJ2-7; 8 bases are shared with TRBD2. There are 15 residues in the CDR3. Per the germline V gene, CDR1 is SGHTA and CDR2 is FQGNSA. The ends lost 3 bases at V and 3 bases at J; junction bases unmatched: 7. CDR3 coding DNA: TGTGCCAGCAGCTTTCGGAGCGGGGGACACTACGAGCAGTACTTC. Protein sequence: CASSFRSGGHYEQYF.

The J gene is TRBJ2-7, the V gene TRBV21-1; the DNA was not compared with TRBD2, the D call given in the table. TRBV21-1 is deemed a pseudogene. This CDR3 spans 16 amino acids. The CDR3 region has the DNA TGTGCCAGCAGCTGTCACCCAACTAGCGAGCCCTACGAGCAGTACTTC. Protein product: CASSCHPTSEPYEQYF.